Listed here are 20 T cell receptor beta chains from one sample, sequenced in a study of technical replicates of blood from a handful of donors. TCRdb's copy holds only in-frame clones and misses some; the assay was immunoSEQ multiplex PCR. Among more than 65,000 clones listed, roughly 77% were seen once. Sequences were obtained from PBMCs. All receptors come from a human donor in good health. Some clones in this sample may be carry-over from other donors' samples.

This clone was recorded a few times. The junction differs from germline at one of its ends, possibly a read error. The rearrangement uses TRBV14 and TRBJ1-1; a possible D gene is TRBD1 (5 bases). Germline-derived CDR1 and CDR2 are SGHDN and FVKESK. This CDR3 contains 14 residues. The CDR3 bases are TGTGCCAGCAGCCAATGGGGGAGGAACGCTGAAGCTTTCTTT. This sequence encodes CASSQWGRNAEAFF.

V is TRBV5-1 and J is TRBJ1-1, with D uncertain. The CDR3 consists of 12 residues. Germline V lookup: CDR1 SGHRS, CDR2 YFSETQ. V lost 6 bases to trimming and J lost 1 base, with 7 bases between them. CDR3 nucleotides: TGCGCCAGCACAGGCTCGAACACTGAAGCTTTCTTT. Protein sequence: CASTGSNTEAFF.

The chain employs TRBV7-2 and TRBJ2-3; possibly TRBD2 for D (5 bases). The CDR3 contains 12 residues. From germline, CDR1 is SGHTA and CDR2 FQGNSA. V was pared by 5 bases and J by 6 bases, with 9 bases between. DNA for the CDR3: TGTGCCAGCAGCCGAGGGCCCGATACGCAGTATTTT. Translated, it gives CASSRGPDTQYF.

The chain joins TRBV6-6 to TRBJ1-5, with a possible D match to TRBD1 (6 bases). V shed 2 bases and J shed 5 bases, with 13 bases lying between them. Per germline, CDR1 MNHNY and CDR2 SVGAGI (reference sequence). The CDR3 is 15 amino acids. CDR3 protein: CASSYIQGPHQPQHF. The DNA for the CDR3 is TGTGCCAGCAGTTACATACAGGGTCCACATCAGCCCCAGCATTTT.

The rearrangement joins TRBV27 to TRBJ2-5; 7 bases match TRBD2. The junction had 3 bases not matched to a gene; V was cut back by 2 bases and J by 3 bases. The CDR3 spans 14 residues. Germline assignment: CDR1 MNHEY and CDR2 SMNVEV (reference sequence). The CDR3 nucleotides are TGTGCCAGCAGTTTAGGCGGGACTAAAGAGACCCAGTACTTC. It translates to CASSLGGTKETQYF.

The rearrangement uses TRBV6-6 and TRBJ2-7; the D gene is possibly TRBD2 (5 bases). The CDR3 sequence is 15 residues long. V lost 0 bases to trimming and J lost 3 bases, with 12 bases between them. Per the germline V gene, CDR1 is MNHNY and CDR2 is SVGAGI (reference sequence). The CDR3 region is CASSYSWESDYEQYF. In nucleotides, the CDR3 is TGTGCCAGCAGTTACTCGTGGGAGTCGGACTACGAGCAGTACTTC.

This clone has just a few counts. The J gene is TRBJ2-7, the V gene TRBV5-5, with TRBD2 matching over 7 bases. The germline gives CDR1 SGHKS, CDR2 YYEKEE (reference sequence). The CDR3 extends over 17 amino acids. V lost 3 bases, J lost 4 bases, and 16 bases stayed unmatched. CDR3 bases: TGTGCCAGCAGCTCGGGGTTACTAGGCGGGAGTCGGTACGAGCAGTACTTC. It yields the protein CASSSGLLGGSRYEQYF.

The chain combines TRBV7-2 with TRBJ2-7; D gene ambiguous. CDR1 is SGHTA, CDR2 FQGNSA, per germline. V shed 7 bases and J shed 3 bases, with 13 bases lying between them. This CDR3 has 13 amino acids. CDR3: CASILGGGYEQYF. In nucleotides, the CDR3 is TGTGCCAGCATCCTTGGCGGCGGCTACGAGCAGTACTTC.

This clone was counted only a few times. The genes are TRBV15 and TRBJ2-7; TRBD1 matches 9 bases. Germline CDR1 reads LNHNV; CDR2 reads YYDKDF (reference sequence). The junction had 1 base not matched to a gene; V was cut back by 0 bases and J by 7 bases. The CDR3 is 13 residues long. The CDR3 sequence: CATSREGTGEQYF. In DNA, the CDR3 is TGTGCCACCAGCAGAGAGGGGACAGGGGAGCAGTACTTC.

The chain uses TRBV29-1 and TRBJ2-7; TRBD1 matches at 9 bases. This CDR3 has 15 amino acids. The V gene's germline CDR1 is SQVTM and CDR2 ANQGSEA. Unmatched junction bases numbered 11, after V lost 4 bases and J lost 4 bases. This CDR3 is CSVVGQGYGGYEQYF. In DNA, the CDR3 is TGCAGCGTTGTAGGACAGGGGTACGGTGGTTACGAGCAGTACTTC.

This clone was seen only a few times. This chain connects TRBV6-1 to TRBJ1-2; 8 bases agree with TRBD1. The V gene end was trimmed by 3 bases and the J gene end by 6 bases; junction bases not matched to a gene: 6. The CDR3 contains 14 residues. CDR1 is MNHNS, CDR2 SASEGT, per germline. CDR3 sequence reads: CASSEFQGADGYTF. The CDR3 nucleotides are TGTGCCAGCAGTGAGTTTCAGGGGGCAGATGGCTACACCTTC.

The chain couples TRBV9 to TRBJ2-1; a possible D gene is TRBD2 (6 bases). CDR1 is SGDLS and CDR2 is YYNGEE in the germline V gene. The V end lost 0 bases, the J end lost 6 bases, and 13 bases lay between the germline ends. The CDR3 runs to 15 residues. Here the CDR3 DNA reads TGTGCCAGCAGCGTAGGAACGGGAGTCTTCAATGAGCAGTTCTTC. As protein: CASSVGTGVFNEQFF.

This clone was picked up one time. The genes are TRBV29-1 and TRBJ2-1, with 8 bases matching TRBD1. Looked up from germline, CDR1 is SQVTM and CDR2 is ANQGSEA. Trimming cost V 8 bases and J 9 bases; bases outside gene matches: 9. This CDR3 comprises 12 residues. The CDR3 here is CSSRQGRVEQFF. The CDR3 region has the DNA TGCAGCTCCAGACAGGGGCGGGTTGAGCAGTTCTTC.

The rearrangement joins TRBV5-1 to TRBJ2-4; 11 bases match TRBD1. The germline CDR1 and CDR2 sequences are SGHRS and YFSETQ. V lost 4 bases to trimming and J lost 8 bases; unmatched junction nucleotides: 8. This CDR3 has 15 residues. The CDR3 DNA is TGCGCCAGCAGCGCCAGGACAGGGGGCGAGGACATTCAGTACTTC. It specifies CASSARTGGEDIQYF.

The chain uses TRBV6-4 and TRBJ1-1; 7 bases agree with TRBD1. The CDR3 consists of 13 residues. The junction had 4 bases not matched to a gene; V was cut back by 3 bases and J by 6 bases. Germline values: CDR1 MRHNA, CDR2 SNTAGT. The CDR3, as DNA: TGTGCCAGCAGTGAACAGGGGTCCTCTGAAGCTTTCTTT. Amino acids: CASSEQGSSEAFF.

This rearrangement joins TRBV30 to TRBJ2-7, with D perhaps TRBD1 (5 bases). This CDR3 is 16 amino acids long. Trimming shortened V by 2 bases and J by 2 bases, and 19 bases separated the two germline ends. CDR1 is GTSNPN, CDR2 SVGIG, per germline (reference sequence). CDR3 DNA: TGTGCCTGGAGTCACCCGAGACAGTTCAAACCCTACGAGCAGTACTTC. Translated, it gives CAWSHPRQFKPYEQYF.

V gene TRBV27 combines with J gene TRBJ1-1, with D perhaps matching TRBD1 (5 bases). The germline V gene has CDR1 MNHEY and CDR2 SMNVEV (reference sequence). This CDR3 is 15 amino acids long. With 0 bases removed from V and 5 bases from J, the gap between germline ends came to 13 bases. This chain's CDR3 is CASSLSPGVRTEAFF. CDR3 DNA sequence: TGTGCCAGCAGTTTATCGCCGGGGGTTCGGACTGAAGCTTTCTTT.

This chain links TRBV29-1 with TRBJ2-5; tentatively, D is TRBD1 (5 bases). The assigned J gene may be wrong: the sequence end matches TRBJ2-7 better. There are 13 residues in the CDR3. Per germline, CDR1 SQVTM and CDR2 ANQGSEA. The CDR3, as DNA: TGCAGCGTTGAAATAGCAGGGTCCTACGAGCAGTACTTC. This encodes CSVEIAGSYEQYF.

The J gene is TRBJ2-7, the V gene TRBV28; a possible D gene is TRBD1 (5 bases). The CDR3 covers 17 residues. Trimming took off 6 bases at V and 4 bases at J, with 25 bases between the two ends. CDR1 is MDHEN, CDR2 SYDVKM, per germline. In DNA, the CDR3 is TGTGCCAGCAGCCGAATAGGGGTAATAGCCCGTGGTTACGAGCAGTACTTC. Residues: CASSRIGVIARGYEQYF.

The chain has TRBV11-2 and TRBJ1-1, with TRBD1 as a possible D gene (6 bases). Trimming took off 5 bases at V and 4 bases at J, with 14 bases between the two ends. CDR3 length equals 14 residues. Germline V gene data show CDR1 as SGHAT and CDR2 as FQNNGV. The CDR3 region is CASSPRQVATEAFF. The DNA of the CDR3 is TGTGCCAGCAGCCCCCGACAGGTTGCCACTGAAGCTTTCTTT.